This TCR beta chain comes out of a study of CD8 T cells in Susac syndrome. J gave up 0 bases and V 7 bases, and 12 bases lay outside the gene matches. The CDR3 length is 18 residues. CDR1 and CDR2 from the germline V gene are MNHNS and SASEGT. With random hexamers, 0.5 to 1 ug RNA was reverse transcribed. Each CDR3 protein gets one entry after TCRdb re-called the immunoSEQ multiplex PCR reads with MiXCR. The sample has roughly 130,000 distinct CDR3 sequences, around 94% seen once. The V and J genes are TRBV6-1 and TRBJ2-7; 13 bases map to TRBD2. This receptor was identified in a human donor with multiple sclerosis. The specimen sequenced was CD4+ T cells from PBMCs. This chain's CDR3 is CASTSRTSGSGGSYEQYF. In DNA, the CDR3 is TGTGCCAGCACATCGAGGACTAGCGGGAGTGGGGGCTCCTACGAGCAGTACTTC.